The source of this T cell receptor beta chain is a study of cytomegalovirus exposure and HLA in healthy donors. It was with 60 Vbeta and 13 Jbeta primers that the PCR ran. Only in-frame clones appear in the TCRdb table, and some are missing; sequencing was by immunoSEQ multiplex PCR. The sample carries 150,000 to 200,000 clones, approximately 67% recorded once. Study-level results: Researchers catalogued 150 or so TCR beta chains as cytomegalovirus-associated. In an earlier analysis, productive rearrangement rates for most beta V segments clustered near 87% or 30%.

Only one count was recorded for this clone. Its specificity is not known. Sequenced: PBMCs. The TCR sequence derives from a woman aged 18-29 years in good health and CMV-seropositive.

CDR3: CASSVAGGRGTEAFF. The CDR3 nucleotides read TGTGCCAGCAGCGTAGCTGGAGGGAGAGGCACTGAAGCTTTCTTT. The genes are TRBV9 and TRBJ1-1; no clear D gene. V was cut by 0 bases and J by 4 bases, with 13 bases left in between. Germline V gives CDR1 SGDLS, CDR2 YYNGEE. The CDR3 spans 15 residues.